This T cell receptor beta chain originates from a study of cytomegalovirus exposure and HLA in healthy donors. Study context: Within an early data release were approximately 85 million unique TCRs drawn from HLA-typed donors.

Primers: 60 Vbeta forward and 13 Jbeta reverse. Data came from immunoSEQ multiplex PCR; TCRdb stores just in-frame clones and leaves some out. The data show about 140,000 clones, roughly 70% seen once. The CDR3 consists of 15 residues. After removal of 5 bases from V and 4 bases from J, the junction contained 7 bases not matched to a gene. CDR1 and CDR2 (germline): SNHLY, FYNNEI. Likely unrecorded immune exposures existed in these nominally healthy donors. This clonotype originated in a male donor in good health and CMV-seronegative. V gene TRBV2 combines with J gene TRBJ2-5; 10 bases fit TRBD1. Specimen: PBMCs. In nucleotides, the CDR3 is TGTGCCAGCAGTCCCGGGACAGGGGTCGGAGAGACCCAGTACTTC. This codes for CASSPGTGVGETQYF.